Following are 10 T cell receptor beta chains from one sample sequenced in a study of blood T cell repertoires in COVID-19. Assay: immunoSEQ multiplex PCR; the TCRdb copy retains only in-frame clones and omits some. The repertoire holds roughly 360,000 clones, with approximately 80% as singletons. Sequencing used peripheral blood. These receptors originate from a human donor with acute or convalescent COVID-19. The donor label of this sample is uncertain.

The chain uses TRBV7-9 and TRBJ2-3; 8 bases agree with TRBD2. This CDR3 region has 11 residues. Trimming at V came to 8 bases and at J to 5 bases, leaving 0 bases not matched to a gene. Germline values: CDR1 SEHNR, CDR2 FQNEAQ (reference sequence). CDR3 in DNA: TGTGCCAGCCGGGGGGGAGATACGCAGTATTTT. The encoded protein is CASRGGDTQYF.

This clone came up a few times. The chain links TRBV30 to TRBJ1-6; D is uncertain. V shed 0 bases and J shed 10 bases, with 7 bases lying between them. The CDR3 length is 12 residues. CDR1 is GTSNPN, CDR2 SVGIG, per germline (reference sequence). The CDR3 DNA reads as TGTGCCTGGAGTGTAATGCGGTCACCCCTCCACTTT. This translates into CAWSVMRSPLHF.

The chain employs TRBV6-5 and TRBJ2-2; D not certain. V lost 7 bases to trimming and J lost 1 base, with 4 bases between them. This CDR3 region has 12 residues. The germline V gene has CDR1 MNHEY and CDR2 SVGAGI. CDR3 in DNA: TGTGCCAGCACGCGGAACACCGGGGAGCTGTTTTTT. Translation gives CASTRNTGELFF.

The gene calls are TRBV9 and TRBJ2-5; 15 positions match TRBD2. Germline V gene sequence: CDR1 SGDLS, CDR2 YYNGEE. The CDR3 is 16 amino acids. J lost 3 bases, V lost 3 bases, and 3 bases had no gene match. The CDR3 loop reads CASSDGLAGGKETQYF. As DNA, the CDR3 is TGTGCCAGCAGCGATGGACTAGCGGGGGGGAAAGAGACCCAGTACTTC.

This clone was seen a few times. The chain recombines TRBV19 with TRBJ2-2; 12 bases fit TRBD2. The germline V gene encodes CDR1 LNHDA and CDR2 SQIVND (reference sequence). This CDR3 is 20 amino acids long. V lost 5 bases, J lost 5 bases, and 18 bases stayed unmatched. In DNA form, the CDR3 reads TGTGCCAGTAGTCCCGGACTTGGGCTAGCGGGAGGGGGGAAAACCGGGGAGCTGTTTTTT. Translating it yields CASSPGLGLAGGGKTGELFF.

The V and J genes are TRBV30 and TRBJ2-3, with a weak D call TRBD2 (6 bases). V was cut by 5 bases and J by 6 bases, with 21 bases left in between. This CDR3 spans 15 amino acids. The germline gives CDR1 GTSNPN, CDR2 SVGIG (reference sequence). The CDR3 nucleotides read TGTGCCTGGGGGGGTGGGACTCGTTCGAGGGATACGCAGTATTTT. This encodes CAWGGGTRSRDTQYF. Looking up the rest from reference TRBV30 and TRBJ2-3 gives the full variable domain: SQTIHQWPATLVQPVGSPLSLECTVEGTSNPNLYWYRQAAGRGLQLLFYSVGIGQISSEVPQNLSASRPQDRQFILSSKKLLLSDSGFYLCAWGGGTRSRDTQYFGPGTRLTVL.

V is TRBV7-7 and J is TRBJ2-3; D is ambiguous. This CDR3 has 15 amino acids. The germline V gene has CDR1 SSHAT and CDR2 FNYEAQ (reference sequence). Trimming stripped 0 bases from V and 5 bases from J, with 12 bases between. Here the CDR3 reads CASSLAIGSLDTQYF. DNA for the CDR3: TGTGCCAGCAGCTTAGCTATCGGGTCTTTAGATACGCAGTATTTT.

The chain combines TRBV6-2 or TRBV6-3 with TRBJ2-2; TRBD2 aligns across 10 bases. After removal of 4 bases from V and 8 bases from J, the junction contained 7 bases not matched to a gene. The CDR3 has 15 amino acids. From germline, CDR1 is MNHEY and CDR2 SVGEGT. For the CDR3, the DNA is TGTGCCAGCAGTTGGACTAGCGGATTAAGGGGGGAGCTGTTTTTT. This codes for CASSWTSGLRGELFF.

This clone has just one count. V gene TRBV2 combines with J gene TRBJ1-4; 8 bases agree with TRBD1. The CDR3 sequence is 13 residues long. Germline V gives CDR1 SNHLY, CDR2 FYNNEI. Losses at the gene ends were 8 bases for V and 7 bases for J; bases not matched to a gene: 6. The CDR3 spells CASGQGFVEKLFF. The CDR3 DNA is TGTGCCAGCGGACAGGGCTTTGTTGAAAAACTGTTTTTT.

The chain recombines TRBV18 with TRBJ1-2; TRBD1 agrees at 12 bases. CDR1 is KGHSH, CDR2 LQKENI, per germline. Trimming removed 0 bases from V and 4 bases from J; junction bases left unmatched: 6. The CDR3 spans 17 residues. The CDR3 DNA follows: TGTGCCAGCTCACCACCGAAGGGGACAGGGGGCCCCTATGGCTACACCTTC. Amino acids: CASSPPKGTGGPYGYTF.